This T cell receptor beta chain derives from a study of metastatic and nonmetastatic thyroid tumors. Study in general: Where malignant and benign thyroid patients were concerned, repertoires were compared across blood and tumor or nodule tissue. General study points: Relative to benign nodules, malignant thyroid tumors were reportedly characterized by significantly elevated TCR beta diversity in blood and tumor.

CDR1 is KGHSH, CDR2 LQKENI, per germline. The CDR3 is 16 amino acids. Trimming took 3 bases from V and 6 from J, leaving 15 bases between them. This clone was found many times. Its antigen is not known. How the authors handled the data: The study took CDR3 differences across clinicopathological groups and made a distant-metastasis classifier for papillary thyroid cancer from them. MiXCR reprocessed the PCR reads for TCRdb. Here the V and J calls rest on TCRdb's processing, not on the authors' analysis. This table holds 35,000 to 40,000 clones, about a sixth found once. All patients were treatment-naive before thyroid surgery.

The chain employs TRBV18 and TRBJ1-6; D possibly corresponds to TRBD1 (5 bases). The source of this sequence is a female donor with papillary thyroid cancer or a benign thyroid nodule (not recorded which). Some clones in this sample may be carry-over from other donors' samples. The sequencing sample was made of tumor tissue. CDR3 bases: TGTGCCAGCTCACCCGGACACCTAAGGGGTAATTCACCCCTCCACTTT. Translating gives CASSPGHLRGNSPLHF.